This TCR beta chain came from a study of T cells in Graves' hyperthyroidism and ophthalmopathy. TCR beta CDR3 region amplification was performed from RNA transcripts. In the first-round RT-PCR of the TCR CDR3, the HTBI primer set was used. MiXCR was run by TCRdb on the multiplex PCR reads, yielding one entry per CDR3 protein. This sample has 550,000 to 850,000 distinct CDR3 sequences, with around 20% found just once. Trimming at V came to 6 bases and at J to 3 bases, leaving 11 bases not matched to a gene. The CDR3 spans 16 residues. Germline CDR1 is MNHNS and CDR2 is SASEGT. The TCR sequence derives from a woman in her forties or fifties with Graves' hyperthyroidism that later progressed to Graves' ophthalmopathy. V gene TRBV6-1 combines with J gene TRBJ1-2; 9 nucleotides agree with TRBD1. The source material was blood. The CDR3 sequence is CASRGTRGQGDYGYTF. Written as DNA, the CDR3 is TGTGCCAGCAGGGGCACCAGGGGACAGGGCGACTATGGCTACACCTTC.